These T cell receptor beta chains were read from a single sample in a study of Ad26.COV2.S vaccination and SARS-CoV-2 variants. Assay used: immunoSEQ multiplex PCR; TCRdb lists only in-frame clones, some missing. The data contain approximately 250,000 clones, around 88% of them singletons. The source material was peripheral blood, sampled in a trial of Ad26.COV2.S vaccine versus placebo. These receptors came from a person aged 18-60 years who received the Ad26.COV2.S COVID-19 vaccine or a placebo. The CDR3 runs from the conserved cysteine through the conserved F or W. Some rows have no size entry. The others give once, few or many, or a class for an expanded clone.

>TRBV9|NA
CASSVGVRGNEKLFF
>TRBV4-3|NA
CASSLGRISGSGELFF
>TRBV4-3|once
CASSRFPSGASTDTQYF
>TRBV25-1|NA
CASSEWTGPNEKLFF
>TRBV29-1|NA
CSAATGVSEAFF
>TRBV9|once
CASSATGKNGYTF
>TRBV7-8|NA
CASSYLALIVETQYF
>TRBV6-2/TRBV6-3|NA
CASSYSSEARRIYGYTF
>TRBV7-9|NA
CASSLRTSPYNEQFF
>TRBV11-2|NA
CASSLLDEQFF
>TRBV5-4|NA
CASSPGGQTNTEAFF
>TRBV3-1/TRBV3-2|NA
CASSQDKGLGRNNEQFF
>TRBV6-5|NA
CASSYTRQVSTDTQYF
>TRBV7-9|NA
CASSSRLAGDTDTQYF
>TRBV14|NA
CASSQVAGTFTDTQYF
>TRBV2|NA
CAGNSGTVAYEQYF
>TRBV7-9|NA
CASSSRQGARGNTIYF
>TRBV11-3|NA
CASSLDGIGTGELFF
>TRBV5-7|NA
CASSARAGQGSDTQYF
>TRBV6-5|NA
CASSSPGLVNEQFF
>TRBV11-3|NA
CASSLDLEGPEQFF
>TRBV19|NA
CASSPRRNYEQYF
>TRBV19|NA
CASSRPGRPNTEAFF
>TRBV6-6|NA
CASSYGTGYNEQFF
>TRBV6-5|NA
CATRQNYGYTF
>TRBV4-1|few
CASSDRQGANYGYTF
>TRBV5-1|NA
CASSLGAGDQPQHF
>TRBV27|NA
CASSFTGGEQPQHF
>TRBV27|NA
CASSPRFPGSEQYF
>TRBV11-2|NA
CASSPDSSSYEQYF
>TRBV29-1|NA
CSVASTTNEKLFF
>TRBV11-2|NA
CASSSPPPRNEQFF
>TRBV7-9|NA
CASSHRQGLNTEAFF
>TRBV5-4|many
CASSLELVNTGELFF
>TRBV19|NA
CASRSRDTGELFF
>TRBV5-8|NA
CASSRVGTRQYEQYF
>TRBV2|NA
CASNRGSYNEQFF
>TRBV5-1|NA
CASGSGQGFLYEQYF
>TRBV6-2/TRBV6-3|NA
CASRPEGLAGDRTGELFF
>TRBV4-2|NA
CASSRLAGGFNEDTDTQYF
>TRBV6-5|NA
CASSYQPGFGTIYF
>TRBV6-5|NA
CASSKDRAGNQPQHF
>TRBV19|once
CASSGGFFSGNTIYF
>TRBV4-3|NA
CASSQGSRSQETQYF
>TRBV28|NA
CASSYPQETQYF
>TRBV4-3|NA
CASSQDRVNYGYTF
>TRBV5-4|NA
CASSLLGRNTGELFF
>TRBV5-6|NA
CASSLGRGGRREQYF
>TRBV18|NA
CASSPGKGEVKLFF
>TRBV6-2/TRBV6-3|NA
CASSSSPGRNTEAFF
>TRBV5-8|NA
CASGIRTGGSNQPQHF
>TRBV3-1/TRBV3-2|NA
CASSLRRGLGETQYF
>TRBV11-2|NA
CASSLVPRGYNEQFF